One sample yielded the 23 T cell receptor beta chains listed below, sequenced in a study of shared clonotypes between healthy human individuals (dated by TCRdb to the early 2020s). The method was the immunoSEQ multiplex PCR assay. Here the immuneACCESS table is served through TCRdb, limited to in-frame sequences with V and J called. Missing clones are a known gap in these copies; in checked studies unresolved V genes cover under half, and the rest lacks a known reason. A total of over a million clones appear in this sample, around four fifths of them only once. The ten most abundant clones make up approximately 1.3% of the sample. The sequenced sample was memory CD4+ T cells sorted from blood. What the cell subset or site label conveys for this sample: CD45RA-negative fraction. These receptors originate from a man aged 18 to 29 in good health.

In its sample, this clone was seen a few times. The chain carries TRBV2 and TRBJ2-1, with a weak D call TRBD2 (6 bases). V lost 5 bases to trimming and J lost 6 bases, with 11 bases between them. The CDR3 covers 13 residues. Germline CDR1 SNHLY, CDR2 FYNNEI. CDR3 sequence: CASSQTRSNEQFF. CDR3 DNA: TGTGCCAGCAGTCAGACTAGATCCAATGAGCAGTTCTTC.

The CDR3: CASRDRGLNTEAFF. In DNA form, the CDR3 reads TGTGCCAGCCGGGACAGGGGGCTTAACACTGAAGCTTTCTTT. V gene TRBV25-1 combines with J gene TRBJ1-1; TRBD1 aligns across 12 bases. With V trimmed by 8 bases and J by 2 bases, 3 bases remained unmatched. The CDR3 totals 14 residues. CDR1 and CDR2 (germline): MGHDK, SYGVNS.

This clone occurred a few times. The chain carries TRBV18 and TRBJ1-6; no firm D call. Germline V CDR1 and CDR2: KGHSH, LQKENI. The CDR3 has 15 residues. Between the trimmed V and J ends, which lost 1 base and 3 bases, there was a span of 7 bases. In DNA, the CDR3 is TGTGCCAGCTCACCACAGGGAGGCTATAATTCACCCCTCCACTTT. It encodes CASSPQGGYNSPLHF.

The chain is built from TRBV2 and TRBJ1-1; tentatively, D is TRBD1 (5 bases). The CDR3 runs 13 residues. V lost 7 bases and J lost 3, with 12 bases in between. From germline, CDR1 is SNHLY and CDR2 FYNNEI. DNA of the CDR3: TGTGCCAGCATGTGGGGAGGGGACACTGAAGCTTTCTTT. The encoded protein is CASMWGGDTEAFF.

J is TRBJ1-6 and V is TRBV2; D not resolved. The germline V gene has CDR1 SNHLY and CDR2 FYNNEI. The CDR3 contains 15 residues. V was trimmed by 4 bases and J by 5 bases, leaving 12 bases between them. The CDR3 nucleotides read TGTGCCAGCAGTGTATCTGGACCACATAATTCACCCCTCCACTTT. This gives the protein CASSVSGPHNSPLHF.

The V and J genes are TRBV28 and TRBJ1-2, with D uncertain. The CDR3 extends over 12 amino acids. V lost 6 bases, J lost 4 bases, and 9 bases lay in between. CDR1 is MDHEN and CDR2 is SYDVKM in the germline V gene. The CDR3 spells CASSPRSYGYTF. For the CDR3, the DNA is TGTGCCAGCAGCCCCAGGAGCTATGGCTACACCTTC.

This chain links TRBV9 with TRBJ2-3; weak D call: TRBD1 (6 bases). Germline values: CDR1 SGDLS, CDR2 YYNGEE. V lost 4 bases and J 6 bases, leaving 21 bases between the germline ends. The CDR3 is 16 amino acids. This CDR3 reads CASSLTGTPTADTQYF. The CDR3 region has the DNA TGTGCCAGCAGCCTTACCGGGACACCTACGGCGGATACGCAGTATTTT.

The CDR3 DNA follows: TGCGCCAGCATTGATAGCGGGACGCGCCAGTACTTC. This sequence encodes CASIDSGTRQYF. V and J are TRBV5-1 and TRBJ2-5, with 8 bases fitting TRBD2. This CDR3 spans 12 amino acids. Germline trimming cut 6 bases from V and 10 bases from J; bases unmatched to any gene: 8. Germline V CDR1 and CDR2: SGHRS, YFSETQ.

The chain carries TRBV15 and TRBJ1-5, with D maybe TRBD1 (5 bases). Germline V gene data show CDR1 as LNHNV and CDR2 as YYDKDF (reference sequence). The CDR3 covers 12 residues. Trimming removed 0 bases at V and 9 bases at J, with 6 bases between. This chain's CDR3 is CATSRDRGPQHF. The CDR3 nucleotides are TGTGCCACCAGCAGAGATAGGGGGCCCCAGCATTTT.

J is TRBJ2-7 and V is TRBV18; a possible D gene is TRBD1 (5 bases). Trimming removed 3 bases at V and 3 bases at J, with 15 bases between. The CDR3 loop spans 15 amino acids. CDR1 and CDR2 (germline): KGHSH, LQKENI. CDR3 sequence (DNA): TGTGCCAGCTCACCCGGTCAACAGGCCGTCTACGAGCAGTACTTC. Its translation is CASSPGQQAVYEQYF.

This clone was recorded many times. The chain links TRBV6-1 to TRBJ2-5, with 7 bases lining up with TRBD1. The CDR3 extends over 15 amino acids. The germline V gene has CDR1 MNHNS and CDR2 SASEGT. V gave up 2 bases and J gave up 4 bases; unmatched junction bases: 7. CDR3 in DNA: TGTGCCAGCAGTGAAAGAGTAGGGGGCCCAGAGACCCAGTACTTC. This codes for CASSERVGGPETQYF.

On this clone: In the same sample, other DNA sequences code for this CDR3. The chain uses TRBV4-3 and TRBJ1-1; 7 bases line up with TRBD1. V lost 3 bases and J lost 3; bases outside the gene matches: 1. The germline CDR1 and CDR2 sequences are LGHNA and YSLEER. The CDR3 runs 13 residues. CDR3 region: CASSQTGYTEAFF. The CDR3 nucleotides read TGCGCCAGCAGCCAGACAGGGTACACTGAAGCTTTCTTT.

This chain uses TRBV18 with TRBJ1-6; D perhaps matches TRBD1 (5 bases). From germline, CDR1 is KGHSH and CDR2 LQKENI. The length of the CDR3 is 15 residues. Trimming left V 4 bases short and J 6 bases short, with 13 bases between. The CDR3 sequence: CASSLSGPSNSPLHF. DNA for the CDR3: TGTGCCAGCTCACTCTCGGGACCGAGTAATTCACCCCTCCACTTT. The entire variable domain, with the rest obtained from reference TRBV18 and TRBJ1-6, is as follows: NAGVMQNPRHLVRRRGQEARLRCSPMKGHSHVYWYRQLPEEGLKFMVYLQKENIIDESGMPKERFSAEFPKEGPSILRIQQVVRGDSAAYFCASSLSGPSNSPLHFGNGTRLTVT.

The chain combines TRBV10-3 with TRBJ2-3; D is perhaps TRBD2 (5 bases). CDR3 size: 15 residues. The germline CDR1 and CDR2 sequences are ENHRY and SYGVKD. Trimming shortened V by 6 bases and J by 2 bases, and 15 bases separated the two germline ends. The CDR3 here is CAIREKLDFTDTQYF. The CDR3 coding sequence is TGTGCCATCAGGGAGAAATTGGACTTCACAGATACGCAGTATTTT.

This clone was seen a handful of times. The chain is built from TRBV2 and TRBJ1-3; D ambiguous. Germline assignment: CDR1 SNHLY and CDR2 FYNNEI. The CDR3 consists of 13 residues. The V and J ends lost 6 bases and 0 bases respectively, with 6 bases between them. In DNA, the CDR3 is TGTGCCAGCAGCCTAGACTCTGGAAACACCATATATTTT. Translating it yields CASSLDSGNTIYF.

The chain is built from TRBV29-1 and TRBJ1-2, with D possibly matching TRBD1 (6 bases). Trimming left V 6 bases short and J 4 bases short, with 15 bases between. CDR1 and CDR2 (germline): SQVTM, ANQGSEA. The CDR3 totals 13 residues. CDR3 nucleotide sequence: TGCAGCGTCAGCTTGACAGGCTCCTATGGCTACACCTTC. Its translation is CSVSLTGSYGYTF. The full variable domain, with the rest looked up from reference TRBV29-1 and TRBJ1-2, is SAVISQKPSRDICQRGTSLTIQCQVDSQVTMMFWYRQQPGQSLTLIATANQGSEATYESGFVIDKFPISRPNLTFSTLTVSNMSPEDSSIYLCSVSLTGSYGYTFGSGTRLTVV.

The CDR3 spells CATSGQEFYTEAFF. Here the CDR3 DNA reads TGTGCCACCTCGGGACAGGAGTTTTACACTGAAGCTTTCTTT. This chain connects TRBV10-3 to TRBJ1-1, with 8 positions matching TRBD1. Germline V CDR1 and CDR2: ENHRY, SYGVKD. This CDR3 comprises 14 residues. V lost 10 bases, J lost 3 bases, and 10 bases stayed unmatched.

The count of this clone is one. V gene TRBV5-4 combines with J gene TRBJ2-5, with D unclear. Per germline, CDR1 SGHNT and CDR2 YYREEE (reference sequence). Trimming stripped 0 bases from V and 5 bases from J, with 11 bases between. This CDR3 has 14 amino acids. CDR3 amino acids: CASSLGPPEETQYF. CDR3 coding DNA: TGTGCCAGCAGCTTGGGACCACCCGAGGAGACCCAGTACTTC.

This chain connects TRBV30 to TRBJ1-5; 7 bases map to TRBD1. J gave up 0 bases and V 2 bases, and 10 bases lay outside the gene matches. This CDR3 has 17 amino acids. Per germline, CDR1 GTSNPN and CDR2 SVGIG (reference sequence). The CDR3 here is CAWSSHRDSYSNQPQHF. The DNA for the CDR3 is TGTGCCTGGAGTAGCCACCGGGACAGCTATAGCAATCAGCCCCAGCATTTT.

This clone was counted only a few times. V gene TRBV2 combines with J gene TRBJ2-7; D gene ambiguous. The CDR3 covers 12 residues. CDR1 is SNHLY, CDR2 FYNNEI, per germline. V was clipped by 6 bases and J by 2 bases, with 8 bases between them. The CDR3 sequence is CASSGSTYEQYF. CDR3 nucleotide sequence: TGTGCCAGCAGCGGGTCCACCTACGAGCAGTACTTC.

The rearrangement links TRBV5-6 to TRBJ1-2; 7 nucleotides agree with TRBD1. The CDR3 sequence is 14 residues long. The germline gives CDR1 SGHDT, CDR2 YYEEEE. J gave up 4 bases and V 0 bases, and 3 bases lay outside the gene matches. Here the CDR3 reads CASSLVQGVYGYTF. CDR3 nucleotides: TGTGCCAGCAGCTTGGTTCAGGGGGTCTATGGCTACACCTTC. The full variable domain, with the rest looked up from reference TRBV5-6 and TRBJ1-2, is DAGVTQSPTHLIKTRGQQVTLRCSPKSGHDTVSWYQQALGQGPQFIFQYYEEEERQRGNFPDRFSGHQFPNYSSELNVNALLLGDSALYLCASSLVQGVYGYTFGSGTRLTVV.

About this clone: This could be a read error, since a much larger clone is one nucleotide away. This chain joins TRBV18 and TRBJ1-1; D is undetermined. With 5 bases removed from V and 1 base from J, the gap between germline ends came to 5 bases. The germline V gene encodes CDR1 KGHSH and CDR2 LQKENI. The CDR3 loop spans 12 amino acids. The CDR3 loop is CASSKGNTEAFF. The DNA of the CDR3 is TGTGCCAGCTCAAAGGGGAACACTGAAGCTTTCTTT.

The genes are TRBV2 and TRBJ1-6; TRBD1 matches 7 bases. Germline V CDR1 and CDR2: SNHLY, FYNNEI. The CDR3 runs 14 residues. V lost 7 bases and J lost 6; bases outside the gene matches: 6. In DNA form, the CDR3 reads TGTGCCAGCACCCCCGGGACAGTTAATTCACCCCTCCACTTT. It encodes CASTPGTVNSPLHF.